In this sample, the clone carrying this T cell receptor beta chain turned up many times. Its antigen is not known. The data originate from a study of T cells in Graves' hyperthyroidism and ophthalmopathy. RNA transcripts served as the template for amplifying TCR beta CDR3 regions. TCR CDR3 regions were first amplified by RT-PCR with HTBI primers. A single record per CDR3 protein comes from TCRdb applying MiXCR to the multiplex PCR reads. The repertoire holds about 560,000 distinct CDR3 sequences, about a sixth seen once, with about 7% in the top ten. Whole-study findings and limits: Prediction of ophthalmopathy progression came a median roughly 6.4 months pre-onset.

Germline V gene data show CDR1 as MNHEY and CDR2 as SMNVEV (reference sequence). J gave up 7 bases and V 5 bases, and 5 bases lay outside the gene matches. The CDR3 loop spans 13 amino acids. Those with hyperthyroidism were 18 to 65 years old, newly diagnosed, and ill for under 2 months. A patient was excluded if there was uncontrolled infection, other autoimmune disease, pregnancy or lactation. From around 11 ml of fresh peripheral blood, PBMCs were isolated. The sample consisted of blood. The chain is built from TRBV27 and TRBJ2-1; 7 bases line up with TRBD1. This clonotype originated in a woman between 25 and 40 years old with Graves' hyperthyroidism. The CDR3 sequence is CASSTGQWNEQFF. The DNA of the CDR3 is TGTGCCAGCAGTACGGGACAGTGGAATGAGCAGTTCTTC.